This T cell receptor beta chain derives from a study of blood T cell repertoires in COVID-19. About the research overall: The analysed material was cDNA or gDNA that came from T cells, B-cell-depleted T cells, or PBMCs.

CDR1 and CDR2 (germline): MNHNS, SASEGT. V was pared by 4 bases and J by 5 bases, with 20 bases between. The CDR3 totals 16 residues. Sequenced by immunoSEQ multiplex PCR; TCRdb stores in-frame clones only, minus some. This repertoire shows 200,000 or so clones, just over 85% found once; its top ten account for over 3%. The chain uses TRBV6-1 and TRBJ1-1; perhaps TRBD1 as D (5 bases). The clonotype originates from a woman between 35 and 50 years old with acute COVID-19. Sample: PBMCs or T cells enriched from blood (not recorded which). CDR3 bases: TGTGCCAGCAGTGCACGGGCTGGTGGAGGGGCGACTGAAGCTTTCTTT. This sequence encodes CASSARAGGGATEAFF.